These T cell receptor beta chains were read from a single sample in a study of cytomegalovirus exposure and HLA in healthy donors. The table came from immunoSEQ multiplex PCR; TCRdb's copy has only in-frame clones and leaves some out. The sample includes some 160,000 clones, approximately 86% of them seen just once. The sample taken for sequencing was PBMCs. All receptors derive from a young woman in good health and CMV-seronegative. The conserved cysteine and the conserved F or W are not part of the CDR3 here.

v_call	j_call	cdr3_aa
TRBV19	TRBJ1-3	ASSKLTGLSGNTIY
TRBV28	TRBJ1-1	ASSLRLTEAF
TRBV11-2	TRBJ2-7	ASRSLGTKTYEQY
TRBV2	TRBJ2-1	ATRRQGGSAEQF
TRBV29-1	TRBJ2-7	SVGSYSYEQY
TRBV11-2	TRBJ2-1	ASSLDSVEQF
TRBV7-3	TRBJ1-3	ASSLDSQAGNTIY
TRBV6-4	TRBJ2-2	ASSRGYTGELF
TRBV27	TRBJ2-3	ASTGGTDTQY
TRBV27	TRBJ2-7	ASSLLDKYYEQY
TRBV9	TRBJ1-2	ASSSQRSTESNFYGYT
TRBV5-4	TRBJ2-1	ASSRDFSSYNEQF
TRBV4-2	TRBJ2-6	ASSLPTGRAGANVLT
TRBV6-6	TRBJ2-3	ATRQGQGHHRAQY
TRBV27	TRBJ1-1	ASSFGGRGTEAF
TRBV11-2	TRBJ1-1	ASRPTGRGTEAF
TRBV7-2	TRBJ1-4	ASSVRPRELF
TRBV28	TRBJ2-7	ASSYILAGPYEQY
TRBV29-1	TRBJ2-7	SVEVSGSWNEQY
TRBV7-2	TRBJ2-3	ASIFIDWGGETQY
TRBV6-5	TRBJ2-3	ASSRGMLGDTQY
TRBV4-2	TRBJ2-2	ASSQLVAGGPSTGELF
TRBV5-6	TRBJ1-1	ASSLADFKAF
TRBV2	TRBJ1-1	ASSEELRETEAF
TRBV9	TRBJ1-4	ASSEQGFANEKLF
TRBV19	TRBJ2-5	ASSIGVGGAKHTETQY
TRBV9	TRBJ1-3	ASSVATGGAGRSGNTIY
TRBV19	TRBJ1-1	ASSTGRWAEAF
TRBV2	TRBJ2-3	ASRLAPGQASTDTQY